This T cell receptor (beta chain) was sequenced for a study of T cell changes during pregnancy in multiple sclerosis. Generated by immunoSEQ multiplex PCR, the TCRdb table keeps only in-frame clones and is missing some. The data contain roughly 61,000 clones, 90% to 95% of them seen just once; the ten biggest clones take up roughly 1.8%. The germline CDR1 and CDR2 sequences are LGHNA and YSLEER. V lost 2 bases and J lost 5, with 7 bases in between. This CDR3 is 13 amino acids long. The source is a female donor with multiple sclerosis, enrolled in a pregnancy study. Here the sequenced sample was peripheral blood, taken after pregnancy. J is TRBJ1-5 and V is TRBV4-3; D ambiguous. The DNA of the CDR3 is TGCGCCAGCAGCCAAAGAGCATATCAGCCCCAGCATTTT. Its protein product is CASSQRAYQPQHF.